A selection of T cell receptor beta chains follows, all from one sample in a study of T cells after yellow fever vaccination. TCRdb redid the calling of the 5' RACE reads with MiXCR, one entry per CDR3 protein. Of roughly 520,000 distinct CDR3 sequences in the sample, 20% to 25% were seen once. The sequencing used PBMCs, collected less than 25 days after the first yellow fever vaccination. The source of these receptors is a man between 18 and 29 years old who received the YFV17D yellow fever vaccine. CDR3s leave out the opening cysteine and the closing phenylalanine or tryptophan. Fields, in order: V gene, CDR3 protein.

V gene: TRBV28
CDR3 protein: ASSAQDQPQH

V gene: TRBV18
CDR3 protein: ASSPLDPSLSYEQY

V gene: TRBV12-3/TRBV12-4
CDR3 protein: ASSRLASEQY

V gene: TRBV4-2
CDR3 protein: ASSRRSGGDTQY

V gene: TRBV10-3
CDR3 protein: AIRGPGLAVQIQETQY

V gene: TRBV5-1
CDR3 protein: ASSLVDSSGNTIY

V gene: TRBV29-1
CDR3 protein: SVGFGGGLDTQY

V gene: TRBV29-1
CDR3 protein: SALPGQTYEQY

V gene: TRBV7-9
CDR3 protein: ASSPRDRYEQY

V gene: TRBV7-2
CDR3 protein: ASSLLGLNAEAF

V gene: TRBV4-1
CDR3 protein: ASSQLGNSANTEAF

V gene: TRBV15
CDR3 protein: ATSRAGQGGFDEQF

V gene: TRBV12-3/TRBV12-4
CDR3 protein: ASSFTGYWEKLF

V gene: TRBV9
CDR3 protein: ASSLGGALSTYTQY

V gene: TRBV12-3/TRBV12-4
CDR3 protein: ASSEPQGAHGYT

V gene: TRBV20-1
CDR3 protein: SAPRPRTDTQY

V gene: TRBV4-1
CDR3 protein: ASSYRRDETYNEQF

V gene: TRBV30
CDR3 protein: AWSMGLAGFEQY

V gene: TRBV7-9
CDR3 protein: ASSWTQSYEQY

V gene: TRBV6-2/TRBV6-3
CDR3 protein: ASSGRDRGHTEAF

V gene: TRBV6-2/TRBV6-3
CDR3 protein: ASSYVSSWETQY

V gene: TRBV10-3
CDR3 protein: AISPTGGDTGELF

V gene: TRBV10-3
CDR3 protein: AISEVRLGNQPQH

V gene: TRBV29-1
CDR3 protein: SVTSQGATDTQY

V gene: TRBV5-1
CDR3 protein: ASSLDPNRGQGYT

V gene: TRBV6-1
CDR3 protein: ASTSEGKGTDTQY

V gene: TRBV5-6
CDR3 protein: ASSLFSRDDYGYT

V gene: TRBV15
CDR3 protein: ATAWGQGTEAF

V gene: TRBV5-1
CDR3 protein: ASRRTADYEKLF

V gene: TRBV6-5
CDR3 protein: ASSYTGTGEGGANVLT

V gene: TRBV27
CDR3 protein: ASSLSLNQETQY

V gene: TRBV11-2
CDR3 protein: ASSLDWSSPNEQF